This T cell receptor beta chain was profiled in a study of spatial heterogeneity in lung cancer. Study-level results: In tumors, expanded intratumoral alpha and beta TCR counts tracked mutation counts. Ubiquitous nonsynonymous mutations were tracked by counts of ubiquitous expanded TCRs, and regional ones by counts of regional expanded TCRs.

The time point: sample taken at primary tumor resection. Untreated early-stage non-small cell lung cancer patients, fewer than 85 in total, were the donors. This clonotype has ten or more counts. Its cognate antigen is unknown. Carried by each TCR cDNA molecule was a unique molecular identifier. TCRdb reprocessed the 5' RACE reads with MiXCR, giving one entry per CDR3 protein. The repertoire holds approximately 5,000 distinct CDR3 sequences, with about 20% as singletons. The specimen comprised lung tumor tissue, sampled at surgery. This sequence originates from a male donor with early-stage non-small cell lung cancer.

CDR3 DNA sequence: TGTGCCAGCAGTAAAAGGACAGCGCCTAATGAAAAACTGTTTTTT. This gives the protein CASSKRTAPNEKLFF. The V and J genes are TRBV6-5 and TRBJ1-4; D possibly corresponds to TRBD1 (6 bases). The germline gives CDR1 MNHEY, CDR2 SVGAGI. The CDR3 length is 15 residues. V lost 5 bases and J 3 bases, leaving 13 bases between the germline ends.